Only a few counts were recorded for the clone carrying this TCR beta chain. What it binds is unknown. The sample is drawn from a study of brain T cells in children with intractable seizures. Study findings and constraints: Pre- and post-surgery blood differed in depth, so pre-surgery absences may be undersampling.

The CDR3 has 16 amino acids. Germline assignment: CDR1 SGHVS and CDR2 FQNEAQ. Trimming at V came to 0 bases and at J to 5 bases, leaving 7 bases not matched to a gene. Method: immunoSEQ multiplex PCR; TCRdb's copy keeps in-frame clones and lacks some. This table has 300,000 to 400,000 clones, over 90% appearing once. The time point denotes: blood from clinic visit 5 months post-surgery; TSC patient then seizure free. Surgery cases with the highest brain T cell transcript signatures were chosen for sequencing. The receptor was derived from a boy younger than two with tuberous sclerosis and intractable seizures. J is TRBJ2-7 and V is TRBV7-8, with 10 bases lining up with TRBD1. Here the sequenced sample was peripheral blood, taken about 5 months after surgery. The CDR3 region is CASSLAWTGGDHEQYF. The CDR3 DNA follows: TGTGCCAGCAGCTTAGCGTGGACAGGGGGTGACCACGAGCAGTACTTC.